The sequence of this T cell receptor (beta chain) was determined in a study of T cell changes during pregnancy in multiple sclerosis. The data were produced by immunoSEQ multiplex PCR, yet TCRdb's version contains in-frame clones alone and is incomplete. This sample has more than 25,000 clones, with roughly 91% found just once. The CDR3 extends over 15 amino acids. Germline values: CDR1 SGHRS, CDR2 YFSETQ. The V segment lost 2 bases and the J segment 3 bases; nucleotides outside the gene matches: 5. This material consisted of CD8+ T cells from peripheral blood mononuclear cells, taken in the second trimester of pregnancy. This receptor was taken from a female donor in good health, enrolled as a control in a pregnancy study. The rearrangement links TRBV5-1 to TRBJ1-1; TRBD1 aligns across 9 bases. The chain's CDR3 is CASSFWGQGDTEAFF. The CDR3 DNA reads TGCGCCAGCAGCTTCTGGGGACAGGGAGACACTGAAGCTTTCTTT.